This is a list of T cell receptor beta chains from one sample in a study of early T cells in non-severe SARS-CoV-2 infection. TCRdb fed the 5' RACE reads into MiXCR, producing one record per CDR3 protein. The sample lists about 36,000 distinct CDR3 sequences, approximately 9.1% occurring once. What was sequenced was whole blood. These receptors were collected from an adult who was a healthcare worker with PCR-confirmed SARS-CoV-2 infection or an uninfected control (not recorded which). Each CDR3 is given with its conserved first and last residue. D genes are given only for firm matches. Part of the rows lack a size; the others show once, few, many or a class for expanded clones.

CDR3,DNA,D,V,J,size
CASRRGYTEAFF,TGTGCCAGCAGACGAGGTTACACTGAAGCTTTCTTT,.,TRBV27,TRBJ1-1,many
CSATNYGGDIQYF,TGCAGTGCGACAAACTACGGGGGAGACATTCAGTACTTC,.,TRBV20-1,TRBJ2-4,.
CSARDMGSPLHF,TGCAGTGCTAGAGATATGGGTTCACCCCTCCACTTT,.,TRBV20-1,TRBJ1-6,many
CASTSASRARQPQHF,TGTGCCAGCACCAGCGCCTCACGGGCGAGGCAGCCCCAGCATTTT,.,TRBV2,TRBJ1-5,many
CASSGGSRAEAFF,TGTGCCAGCAGCGGGGGAAGTAGGGCTGAAGCTTTCTTT,.,TRBV3-1,TRBJ1-1,many
CSVGPGINEQFF,TGCAGCGTTGGTCCAGGGATAAATGAGCAGTTCTTC,.,TRBV29-1,TRBJ2-1,few
CASSGGQPQHF,TGTGCCAGCTCGGGGGGTCAGCCCCAGCATTTT,.,TRBV18,TRBJ1-5,many
CASSALAGGLKETQYF,TGTGCCAGCAGCGCGCTAGCGGGGGGGCTCAAGGAGACCCAGTACTTC,TRBD2,TRBV6-1,TRBJ2-5,many
CASSHRTGLQPQHF,TGTGCCAGCAGTCATAGGACAGGGCTTCAGCCCCAGCATTTT,TRBD1,TRBV12-3/TRBV12-4,TRBJ1-5,.
CASSWRGRNSPLHF,TGTGCCAGCAGTTGGAGGGGCCGTAATTCACCCCTCCACTTT,.,TRBV27,TRBJ1-6,many
CASSLGRSANTGELFF,TGTGCCAGCAGCTTAGGCAGATCCGCGAACACCGGGGAGCTGTTTTTT,.,TRBV7-3,TRBJ2-2,many